These T cell receptor beta chains were read from a single sample in a study of blood T cells in healthy people across ages. TCRdb redid the calling of the 5' RACE reads with MiXCR, one entry per CDR3 protein. The repertoire holds about 800,000 distinct CDR3 sequences, about 25% seen once, with around 3.6% in the top ten. This same sample was also taken into another study, of T cells of mothers and their children.

The sample consisted of blood. The receptors stem from a boy between 10 and 17 years old in good health. Each CDR3 is given without its conserved first and last residue. D genes are given only for firm matches.

>TRBV11-2|TRBJ2-5|.
ASSPDQGGTQY
>TRBV20-1|TRBJ2-1|.
SASSTSFSYNEQF
>TRBV14|TRBJ2-5|TRBD1
ASSRRGTAEETQY
>TRBV2|TRBJ2-5|.
ASTGGLIGGLETQY
>TRBV19|.|TRBD2
ASSLGGGDSYEQY
>TRBV7-9|TRBJ2-1|TRBD2
ASSRMGAGGGNEQF
>TRBV19|TRBJ2-2|.
ASSISPGELF
>TRBV6-6|TRBJ2-3|.
ASSFGRDVSTDTQY
>TRBV5-8|TRBJ2-7|TRBD2
ASSGYSGRDYEQY
>TRBV4-2|TRBJ2-2|.
ASSRDGGELF
>TRBV20-1|TRBJ2-6|TRBD1
SATGGSGANVLT
>TRBV28|TRBJ1-2|.
ASSFVLGVKDGYT
>TRBV4-3|TRBJ2-4|TRBD1
ASSQQGALDIQY
>TRBV27|TRBJ2-7|TRBD1
ASSPTRTGIYEQY
>TRBV9|TRBJ2-7|TRBD2
ASSVVGLGGYEQY
>TRBV6-2/TRBV6-3|TRBJ2-3|TRBD2
ASSSTSGADTQY
>TRBV28|TRBJ1-1|.
ASSPIISRGNTEAF
>TRBV7-7|TRBJ2-5|.
ASSLANIAETQY
>TRBV6-1|TRBJ2-2|.
ASRDQLRTEANTGELF
>TRBV4-1|TRBJ1-2|.
ASSQDRRALDPDGYT